The clone carrying this T cell receptor (beta chain) was detected a few times. This specimen belongs to a study of blood T cell repertoires in COVID-19. V lost 7 bases and J lost 5; bases outside the gene matches: 3. CDR1 is MNHEY, CDR2 SMNVEV, per germline (reference sequence). The CDR3 sequence is 13 residues long. Using immunoSEQ multiplex PCR, the repertoire was profiled, and TCRdb retains in-frame clones only, with some absent. The data show fewer than 250,000 clones, nearly 90% seen once. The chain uses TRBV27 and TRBJ2-1, with 9 bases lining up with TRBD1. This sequence was found in a man aged 25-45 years who had recovered from COVID-19. Sequencing was done on a sample of PBMCs or T cells enriched from blood (not recorded which). CDR3 nucleotide sequence: TGTGCCAGCACCGGACAGGGGAACAATGAGCAGTTCTTC. It is translated as CASTGQGNNEQFF.